The 26 T cell receptor beta chains below come from one sample, sequenced in a study of control samples from healthy donors and cancer patients. This table comes from immunoSEQ multiplex PCR, and its TCRdb copy is limited to in-frame clones, with some not included. The data contain 200,000 or so clones, around 94% of them seen just once; the ten biggest clones take up over 1.2%. Sequenced material: blood. The receptor set was obtained from a man aged 45-65 years in good health.

About this clone: This sample includes further DNA sequences coding for the same CDR3. J is TRBJ1-3 and V is TRBV5-6, with D unresolved. V was clipped by 3 bases and J by 4 bases, with 14 bases between them. The CDR3 is 15 residues long. Germline-derived CDR1 and CDR2 are SGHDT and YYEEEE. CDR3 in DNA: TGTGCCAGCAGCTGGGGTAAGGGTCAAGGAAACACCATATATTTT. Protein sequence: CASSWGKGQGNTIYF.

Here the CDR3 DNA reads TGTGCCAGCTCCTTGGCGGGGGTAGCCAAAAACATTCAGTACTTC. Its protein product is CASSLAGVAKNIQYF. The chain is built from TRBV18 and TRBJ2-4; 7 nucleotides line up with TRBD2. The V segment lost 6 bases and the J segment 0 bases; nucleotides outside the gene matches: 5. CDR3 length: 15 amino acids. The V gene's germline CDR1 is KGHSH and CDR2 LQKENI.

V gene TRBV7-6 combines with J gene TRBJ1-5; D might be TRBD1 (5 bases). Trimming left V 5 bases short and J 4 bases short, with 18 bases between. CDR1 is SGHVS and CDR2 is FNYEAQ in the germline V gene. The CDR3 loop spans 16 amino acids. CDR3 sequence reads: CASSPMGPVENQPQHF. The CDR3 DNA follows: TGTGCCAGCAGCCCCATGGGACCAGTAGAAAATCAGCCCCAGCATTTT.

A remark on this clone: Other DNA sequences from this sample encode an identical CDR3 as well. The rearrangement uses TRBV5-4 and TRBJ1-1; D not certain. This CDR3 has 13 amino acids. Trimming left V 0 bases short and J 1 base short, with 4 bases between. Germline CDR1 is SGHNT and CDR2 is YYREEE (reference sequence). Here the CDR3 reads CASSLEQNTEAFF. The CDR3 DNA reads as TGTGCCAGCAGCTTGGAGCAGAACACTGAAGCTTTCTTT. Combining the CDR3 with reference TRBV5-4 and TRBJ1-1 gives the whole variable domain ETGVTQSPTHLIKTRGQQVTLRCSSQSGHNTVSWYQQALGQGPQFIFQYYREEENGRGNFPPRFSGLQFPNYSSELNVNALELDDSALYLCASSLEQNTEAFFGQGTRLTVV.

The rearrangement links TRBV28 to TRBJ2-7; D uncertain. CDR1 is MDHEN, CDR2 SYDVKM, per germline. V was shortened by 8 bases and J by 12 bases, with 14 bases between the two germline ends. The CDR3 covers 10 residues. CDR3 protein: CASGTALGYV. In DNA, the CDR3 is TGTGCCAGCGGCACAGCATTGGGGTACGTC.

This chain connects TRBV12-3 or TRBV12-4 to TRBJ1-5; D gene unclear. The V end was cut by 3 bases, the J end by 4 bases, with 7 bases between. There are 13 residues in the CDR3. DNA for the CDR3: TGTGCCAGCAGTTTGGGGAGAAATCAGCCCCAGCATTTT. Translating gives CASSLGRNQPQHF.

The chain recombines TRBV24-1 with TRBJ2-1; TRBD2 matches 10 bases. The CDR3 loop spans 18 amino acids. The ends lost 6 bases at V and 2 bases at J; junction bases unmatched: 12. CDR1 is KGHDR and CDR2 is SFDVKD in the germline V gene. In nucleotides, the CDR3 is TGTGCCACCAGTTCGGCTAGCGGGGGTCCCCAGGCCTACAATGAGCAGTTCTTC. As protein: CATSSASGGPQAYNEQFF.

This chain joins TRBV20-1 and TRBJ1-1, with no clear D. The CDR3 is made up of 11 amino acids. Germline assignment: CDR1 DFQATT and CDR2 SNEGSKA (reference sequence). The V end lost 6 bases, the J end lost 1 base, and 6 bases lay between the germline ends. For the CDR3, the DNA is TGCAGTGCGGGAGGGAACACTGAAGCTTTCTTT. This sequence encodes CSAGGNTEAFF.

The table lists this clone with a count of one. The CDR3 DNA reads as TGTGCCAGTAGTGCAGGTGACAGTTCACCCGGGCAAGCCACCTACGAGCAGTACGTC. Its translation: CASSAGDSSPGQATYEQYV. This chain joins TRBV19 and TRBJ2-7, with a possible D match to TRBD1 (5 bases). The germline V gene has CDR1 LNHDA and CDR2 SQIVND (reference sequence). Trimming took off 5 bases at V and 2 bases at J, with 28 bases between the two ends. The CDR3 contains 19 residues.

Remarks on this clone: At one of its ends the junction is not consistent with the germline gene, which may arise from a read error. This sample also contains other DNA sequences that code for the same CDR3. This sequence joins TRBV11-2 and TRBJ1-2; D gene unclear. CDR1 and CDR2 from the germline V gene are SGHAT and FQNNGV. This CDR3 region has 12 residues. The CDR3 DNA follows: TGTGCCAGCAGCGCGGTTAACTATGGCTACACCTTT. It translates to CASSAVNYGYTF.

In its sample, this clone was seen once. The J gene is TRBJ1-1, the V gene TRBV19; D is undetermined. Germline V gene lookup returns CDR1 LNHDA and CDR2 SQIVND (reference sequence). V shed 7 bases and J shed 5 bases, with 17 bases lying between them. This CDR3 contains 14 residues. For the CDR3, the DNA is TGTGCCAGTATAGAGTCTAACGTGGGAACTGAAGCTTTCTTT. This sequence encodes CASIESNVGTEAFF. Complete variable domain (other parts from reference TRBV19 and TRBJ1-1): DGGITQSPKYLFRKEGQNVTLSCEQNLNHDAMYWYRQDPGQGLRLIYYSQIVNDFQKGDIAEGYSVSREKKESFPLTVTSAQKNPTAFYLCASIESNVGTEAFFGQGTRLTVV.

This clone was found once. This rearrangement joins TRBV6-5 to TRBJ1-5; TRBD1 might be the D (5 bases). Per germline, CDR1 MNHEY and CDR2 SVGAGI. The CDR3 has 15 residues. Trimming pared 6 bases from V and 0 bases from J, leaving 12 bases between. Here the CDR3 DNA reads TGTGCCAGCAGGCAGGGACCAAATAGCAATCAGCCCCAGCATTTT. It codes for CASRQGPNSNQPQHF.

V and J are TRBV28 and TRBJ1-5; D call uncertain. Germline values: CDR1 MDHEN, CDR2 SYDVKM. The CDR3 has 14 amino acids. V lost 2 bases, J lost 7 bases, and 12 bases lay in between. The CDR3 DNA sequence: TGTGCCAGCAGTTTAGTTTCTTTTGGCCAGCCCCAGCATTTT. Protein: CASSLVSFGQPQHF.

The chain recombines TRBV30 with TRBJ1-2, with 7 bases aligning to TRBD1. This CDR3 has 14 amino acids. V lost 3 bases to trimming and J lost 2 bases; unmatched junction nucleotides: 6. Germline CDR1 reads GTSNPN; CDR2 reads SVGIG (reference sequence). The CDR3 DNA follows: TGTGCCTGGAGCGCGGGGACAGCAAACTATGGCTACACCTTC. It translates to CAWSAGTANYGYTF.

The rearrangement uses TRBV20-1 and TRBJ2-2; D remains ambiguous. CDR3 size: 11 residues. The germline gives CDR1 DFQATT, CDR2 SNEGSKA (reference sequence). V shed 4 bases and J shed 6 bases, with 6 bases lying between them. CDR3 DNA sequence: TGCAGTGCTACGTACGCCGGGGAGCTGTTTTTT. Protein product: CSATYAGELFF.

In DNA, the CDR3 is TGTGCCAGCAGTCCGGTACCAGGGGGCAATCAGCCCCAGCATTTT. This codes for CASSPVPGGNQPQHF. The chain uses TRBV6-5 and TRBJ1-5, with D maybe TRBD1 (6 bases). Germline-derived CDR1 and CDR2 are MNHEY and SVGAGI. The ends were cut back, 5 bases at V and 2 bases at J, with 13 bases in the middle. This CDR3 has 15 amino acids.

The chain couples TRBV5-4 to TRBJ1-2, with 7 bases fitting TRBD1. The CDR3 length is 15 residues. Per germline, CDR1 SGHNT and CDR2 YYREEE (reference sequence). The J segment lost 0 bases and the V segment lost 2 bases, leaving 4 bases of the junction unmatched. The CDR3 DNA sequence: TGTGCCAGCAGCTTAGCGGACAGGACTAACTATGGCTACACCTTC. Amino acid sequence: CASSLADRTNYGYTF.

This chain's CDR3 is CASSYSRLINEKLFF. CDR3 bases: TGTGCCAGCAGTTACTCTCGGCTGATCAATGAAAAACTGTTTTTT. V usage is TRBV6-6 and J usage is TRBJ1-4; no firm D call. V shed 0 bases and J shed 5 bases, with 10 bases lying between them. The CDR3 has 15 amino acids. The V gene's germline CDR1 is MNHNY and CDR2 SVGAGI (reference sequence).

This chain uses TRBV4-2 with TRBJ2-3; 9 bases fit TRBD2. This CDR3 contains 15 residues. V shed 1 base, J shed 1 base, and the junction held 0 bases outside the gene matches. The germline V gene has CDR1 LGHNA and CDR2 YNFKEQ. CDR3: CASSQGLAGTDTQYF. Here the CDR3 DNA reads TGTGCCAGCAGCCAAGGACTAGCGGGCACAGATACGCAGTATTTT.

The CDR3 is CASSPPRRNSGANVLTF. The DNA of the CDR3 is TGCGCCAGCAGCCCACCGCGTAGAAACTCTGGGGCCAACGTCCTGACTTTC. This chain joins TRBV23-1 and TRBJ2-6; D gene uncertain. TRBV23-1 is noted as an ORF with a role that remains uncertain. Trimming cost V 6 bases and J 0 bases, with 15 bases left between them. This CDR3 contains 17 residues.

The V gene is TRBV7-2, the J gene TRBJ2-7; the match to TRBD1 covers 7 bases. Germline loops: CDR1 SGHTA, CDR2 FQGNSA. The CDR3 extends over 14 amino acids. Losses at the gene ends were 7 bases for V and 2 bases for J; bases not matched to a gene: 8. CDR3 nucleotide sequence: TGTGCCAGCACCGCGGACAGGTCAACCTACGAGCAGTACTTC. This gives the protein CASTADRSTYEQYF.

This chain joins TRBV19 and TRBJ2-7, with TRBD2 matching over 8 bases. This CDR3 region has 15 residues. Losses at the gene ends were 1 base for V and 2 bases for J; bases not matched to a gene: 4. Germline CDR1 and CDR2: LNHDA and SQIVND (reference sequence). CDR3 sequence reads: CASSIGGTRAYEQYF. The DNA of the CDR3 is TGTGCCAGTAGTATAGGGGGGACTAGAGCCTACGAGCAGTACTTC.

The chain has TRBV10-2 and TRBJ2-7; maybe TRBD1 (5 bases). CDR1 and CDR2 from the germline V gene are WSHSY and SAAADI. V gave up 9 bases and J gave up 3 bases, with 12 bases separating them. The CDR3 is 12 residues long. CDR3 nucleotides: TGCGCCAGGCCCAAAGGGGACTACGAGCAGTACGTC. This sequence encodes CARPKGDYEQYV.

The chain joins TRBV6-5 to TRBJ2-7; D is perhaps TRBD1 (6 bases). With 2 bases removed from V and 7 bases from J, the gap between germline ends came to 9 bases. The CDR3 spans 12 residues. Germline V gene lookup returns CDR1 MNHEY and CDR2 SVGAGI. DNA of the CDR3: TGTGCCAGCAGTTACCGAGGGGGAGAGCAGTACTTC. This sequence encodes CASSYRGGEQYF.

V usage is TRBV2 and J usage is TRBJ1-2, with D perhaps matching TRBD1 (5 bases). CDR3 length: 14 residues. Per the germline V gene, CDR1 is SNHLY and CDR2 is FYNNEI. V was pared by 5 bases and J by 0 bases, with 10 bases between. CDR3 sequence (DNA): TGTGCCAGCAGTCGGCAGGGTTCTAACTATGGCTACACCTTC. Its protein is CASSRQGSNYGYTF.

The chain combines TRBV28 with TRBJ1-2, with D tentatively TRBD1 (6 bases). Germline lookup yields CDR1 MDHEN and CDR2 SYDVKM. V lost 5 bases and J 4 bases, leaving 11 bases between the germline ends. CDR3 length: 13 residues. This chain's CDR3 is CASSSRGFYGYTF. The CDR3, as DNA: TGTGCCAGCAGTAGCAGGGGCTTCTATGGCTACACCTTC.